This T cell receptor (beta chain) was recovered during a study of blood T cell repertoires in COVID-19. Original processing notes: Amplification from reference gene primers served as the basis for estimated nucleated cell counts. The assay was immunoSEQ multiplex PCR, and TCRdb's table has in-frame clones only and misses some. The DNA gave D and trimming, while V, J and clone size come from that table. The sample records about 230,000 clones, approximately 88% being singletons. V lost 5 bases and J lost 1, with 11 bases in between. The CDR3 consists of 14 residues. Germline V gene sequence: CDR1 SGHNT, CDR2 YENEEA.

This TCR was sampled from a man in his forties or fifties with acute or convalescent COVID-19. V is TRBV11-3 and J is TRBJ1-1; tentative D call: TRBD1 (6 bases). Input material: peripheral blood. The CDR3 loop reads CASSLGAANTEAFF. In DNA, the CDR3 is TGTGCCAGCAGCCTGGGGGCGGCGAACACTGAAGCTTTCTTT. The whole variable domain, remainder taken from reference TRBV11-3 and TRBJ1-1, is EAGVVQSPRYKIIEKKQPVAFWCNPISGHNTLYWYLQNLGQGPELLIRYENEEAVDDSQLPKDRFSAERLKGVDSTLKIQPAELGDSAVYLCASSLGAANTEAFFGQGTRLTVV.